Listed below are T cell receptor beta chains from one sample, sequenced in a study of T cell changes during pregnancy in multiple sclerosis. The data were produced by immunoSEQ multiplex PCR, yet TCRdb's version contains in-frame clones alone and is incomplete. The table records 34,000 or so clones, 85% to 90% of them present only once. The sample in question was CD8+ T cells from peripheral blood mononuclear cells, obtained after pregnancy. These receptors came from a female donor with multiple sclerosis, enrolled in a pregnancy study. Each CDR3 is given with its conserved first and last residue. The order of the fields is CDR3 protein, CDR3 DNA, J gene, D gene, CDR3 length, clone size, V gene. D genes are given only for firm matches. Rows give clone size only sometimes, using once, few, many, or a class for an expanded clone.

CASSQTRGAGYEQYF | TGCGCCAGCAGCCAAACCCGGGGGGCGGGATACGAGCAGTACTTC | TRBJ2-7 | . | 15 | . | TRBV4-3
CASSLAGQGWQETQYF | TGTGCCAGCAGCTTAGCGGGACAGGGGTGGCAAGAGACCCAGTACTTC | TRBJ2-5 | TRBD1 | 16 | . | TRBV7-9
CASSISGASTDTQYF | TGTGCCAGCAGCATTAGCGGGGCTAGCACAGATACGCAGTATTTT | TRBJ2-3 | TRBD2 | 15 | . | TRBV7-3
CASSLGRTEAFF | TGTGCCAGCAGCTTGGGTCGTACTGAAGCTTTCTTT | TRBJ1-1 | . | 12 | . | TRBV5-6
CASSFQGVNTEAFF | TGTGCCAGCAGCTTTCAGGGGGTGAACACTGAAGCTTTCTTT | TRBJ1-1 | TRBD1 | 14 | . | TRBV7-9
CASSASSGGANEQFF | TGTGCCAGCAGCGCCTCCAGCGGGGGGGCCAATGAGCAGTTCTTC | TRBJ2-1 | TRBD2 | 15 | . | TRBV6-5
CASSQDSGVLYEQYF | TGCGCCAGCAGCCAAGATTCCGGGGTGCTCTACGAGCAGTACTTC | TRBJ2-7 | . | 15 | . | TRBV4-3
CASSAERWQGALWTEAFF | TGTGCCAGCAGTGCGGAAAGATGGCAGGGGGCATTGTGGACTGAAGCTTTCTTT | TRBJ1-1 | TRBD1 | 18 | . | TRBV6-1
CASSRHRGTEAFF | TGCGCCAGCAGCCGCCACAGGGGTACTGAAGCTTTCTTT | TRBJ1-1 | TRBD1 | 13 | . | TRBV4-3
CAISESGLVAGELFF | TGTGCCATCAGTGAGTCGGGACTAGTTGCCGGGGAGCTGTTTTTT | TRBJ2-2 | TRBD2 | 15 | . | TRBV10-3
CASRAGGSSPLHF | TGTGCCAGTAGAGCAGGGGGCAGTTCACCCCTCCACTTT | TRBJ1-6 | TRBD1 | 13 | . | TRBV19
CASSRPGIGIFSYEQYF | TGTGCCAGCAGCCGCCCCGGGATAGGAATTTTCTCCTACGAGCAGTACTTC | TRBJ2-7 | . | 17 | . | TRBV14
CASSGGSTDTQYF | TGTGCCAGCAGTGGCGGTAGCACAGATACGCAGTATTTT | TRBJ2-3 | . | 13 | few | TRBV6-4
CASSLYIQETQYF | TGTGCCAGCAGTTTATATATTCAAGAGACCCAGTACTTC | TRBJ2-5 | . | 13 | . | TRBV27
CASSPPGGYEQYF | TGCGCCAGCAGCCCCCCCGGGGGCTACGAGCAGTACTTC | TRBJ2-7 | . | 13 | . | TRBV4-1
CASSPDSWYAEAFF | TGCGCCAGCAGCCCAGACAGTTGGTATGCTGAAGCTTTCTTT | TRBJ1-1 | . | 14 | once | TRBV5-1
CASRYRGQGGLNTEAFF | TGTGCCAGCAGGTATCGGGGACAAGGAGGCTTGAACACTGAAGCTTTCTTT | TRBJ1-1 | . | 17 | . | TRBV2
CASRPRVSLNEKLFF | TGTGCCAGCAGACCCCGGGTCTCTCTTAATGAAAAACTGTTTTTT | TRBJ1-4 | . | 15 | . | TRBV6-5
CGINGTETYEQYF | TGTGGCATCAACGGGACAGAGACCTACGAGCAGTACTTC | TRBJ2-7 | TRBD1 | 13 | . | TRBV6-8
CASSEQGGTDTQYF | TGTGCCAGCAGTGAACAGGGAGGCACAGATACGCAGTATTTT | TRBJ2-3 | . | 14 | few | TRBV6-4
CASSVEGTGVEAFF | TGTGCCAGCAGCGTAGAAGGGACAGGGGTTGAAGCTTTCTTT | TRBJ1-1 | TRBD1 | 14 | few | TRBV9
CASSYSVTGGNSPLHF | TGTGCCAGCAGTTATTCCGTGACAGGGGGCAATTCACCCCTCCACTTT | TRBJ1-6 | TRBD1 | 16 | . | TRBV6-9
CASSLTGVGGNQPQHF | TGTGCCAGCAGCCTAACAGGGGTGGGTGGCAATCAGCCCCAGCATTTT | TRBJ1-5 | TRBD1 | 16 | . | TRBV4-2
CASFKRGLLITEAFF | TGTGCCAGTTTCAAAAGGGGGCTTTTGATCACTGAAGCTTTCTTT | TRBJ1-1 | TRBD1 | 15 | . | TRBV28
CSVPGGARSGYTF | TGCAGCGTTCCTGGGGGGGCTCGGTCTGGCTACACCTTC | TRBJ1-2 | . | 13 | . | TRBV29-1
CASSFRGQETQYF | TGTGCCAGCAGCTTTCGGGGGCAAGAGACCCAGTACTTC | TRBJ2-5 | . | 13 | . | TRBV5-4
CASSLEIGLAASTDTQYF | TGTGCCAGCAGCCTAGAGATAGGACTAGCTGCTAGCACAGATACGCAGTATTTT | TRBJ2-3 | TRBD2 | 18 | . | TRBV9
CASSIPDGDTEAFF | TGTGCCAGCAGCATCCCCGACGGGGACACTGAAGCTTTCTTT | TRBJ1-1 | . | 14 | . | TRBV11-1
CASSPAAGRNTEAFF | TGTGCCAGCAGCCCCGCTGCGGGACGGAACACTGAAGCTTTCTTT | TRBJ1-1 | . | 15 | . | TRBV7-6